These 21 T cell receptor beta chains originate from one sample sequenced in a study of shared clonotypes between healthy human individuals. Data came from immunoSEQ multiplex PCR; TCRdb stores just in-frame clones and leaves some out. The sample includes 1,400,000 or so clones, about 98.5% of them seen just once. Material for sequencing was naive CD4+ T cells sorted from blood. Subset indicated: CD45RA+ positively selected. The source of these receptors is a man in his thirties or forties in good health.

The V and J genes are TRBV28 and TRBJ1-5; D is unresolved. The CDR3 has 14 residues. CDR1 is MDHEN and CDR2 is SYDVKM in the germline V gene. Trimming shortened V by 2 bases and J by 4 bases, and 9 bases separated the two germline ends. The CDR3 DNA is TGTGCCAGCAGTTTAAGGCGTCGGAATCAGCCCCAGCATTTT. Protein sequence: CASSLRRRNQPQHF.

This clone was seen only once. The chain combines TRBV10-3 with TRBJ1-1; D remains ambiguous. Deletions cut 2 bases from V and 7 bases from J, with 14 bases between. Germline assignment: CDR1 ENHRY and CDR2 SYGVKD. This CDR3 is 14 amino acids long. The CDR3: CAISESAFGREAFF. CDR3 sequence (DNA): TGTGCCATCAGTGAGAGCGCTTTCGGCCGTGAAGCTTTCTTT.

In nucleotides, the CDR3 is TGTGCCAGCAGCGAAAGTACGAGGCTAGCGGAAAAAGAGACCCAGTACTTC. This codes for CASSESTRLAEKETQYF. The rearrangement uses TRBV7-3 and TRBJ2-5; 7 bases line up with TRBD2. The CDR3 sequence is 17 residues long. Germline V lookup: CDR1 SGHTA, CDR2 FQGTGA. With V trimmed by 5 bases and J by 3 bases, 15 bases remained unmatched.

The genes are TRBV1 and TRBJ2-7. TRBV1 is assigned pseudogene status. The CDR3 runs to 13 residues. The CDR3 protein is CTSSQDSLVYRYF. As DNA, the CDR3 is TGCACCAGCAGCCAAGATTCCCTGGTTTATCGGTACTTC.

The J gene is TRBJ2-5, the V gene TRBV5-4; 7 nucleotides align to TRBD1. Germline V CDR1 and CDR2: SGHNT, YYREEE (reference sequence). V lost 4 bases and J lost 1; bases outside the gene matches: 4. CDR3 size: 14 residues. This chain's CDR3 is CASSQRQGQETQYF. The CDR3 region has the DNA TGTGCCAGCAGCCAAAGACAGGGCCAAGAGACCCAGTACTTC. Full variable domain (rest looked up from reference TRBV5-4 and TRBJ2-5): ETGVTQSPTHLIKTRGQQVTLRCSSQSGHNTVSWYQQALGQGPQFIFQYYREEENGRGNFPPRFSGLQFPNYSSELNVNALELDDSALYLCASSQRQGQETQYFGPGTRLLVL.

On this clone itself: The sample contains more than one DNA sequence encoding this CDR3. This chain joins TRBV4-3 and TRBJ1-1; D unclear. Trimming stripped 1 base from V and 2 bases from J, with 8 bases between. Germline V gene data show CDR1 as LGHNA and CDR2 as YSLEER. The CDR3 runs to 14 residues. In DNA form, the CDR3 reads TGCGCCAGCAGCCAAGTTGCGGGAAACACTGAAGCTTTCTTT. Translating it yields CASSQVAGNTEAFF.

The V and J genes are TRBV15 and TRBJ2-1; the D is unclear. The V gene lost 5 bases and the J gene lost 9 bases, with 14 bases spanning the gap. The length of the CDR3 is 13 residues. Per the germline V gene, CDR1 is LNHNV and CDR2 is YYDKDF (reference sequence). CDR3 bases: TGTGCCACCAGCCCCCGGGTTCTGAGTGAGCAGTTCTTC. It yields the protein CATSPRVLSEQFF.

The chain carries TRBV9 and TRBJ2-7; D call uncertain. Germline V gene sequence: CDR1 SGDLS, CDR2 YYNGEE. The CDR3 length is 15 residues. V dropped 2 bases and J dropped 3 bases, with 15 bases sitting between them. The CDR3 DNA is TGTGCCAGCAGCGTTTTTGAGGACCCGTTCTACGAGCAGTACTTC. It translates to CASSVFEDPFYEQYF.

The chain joins TRBV9 to TRBJ1-5; a possible D gene is TRBD1 (6 bases). V was cut by 5 bases and J by 7 bases, with 19 bases left in between. Germline values: CDR1 SGDLS, CDR2 YYNGEE. The CDR3 runs to 15 residues. CDR3 protein: CASSLTGGPGQPQHF. In DNA form, the CDR3 reads TGTGCCAGCAGTCTGACGGGGGGGCCAGGGCAGCCCCAGCATTTT.

The chain employs TRBV6-1 and TRBJ1-3; maybe TRBD1 (5 bases). Germline V gene data show CDR1 as MNHNS and CDR2 as SASEGT. The V end was cut by 3 bases, the J end by 6 bases, with 15 bases between. The CDR3 runs 15 residues. This CDR3 reads CASSESRGWENTIYF. The DNA of the CDR3 is TGTGCCAGCAGTGAGTCGAGGGGATGGGAAAACACCATATATTTT.

The rearrangement uses TRBV7-9 and TRBJ2-7, with unresolved D. Germline loops: CDR1 SEHNR, CDR2 FQNEAQ (reference sequence). V lost 6 bases, J lost 3 bases, and 18 bases lay in between. The CDR3 loop spans 15 amino acids. The CDR3 here is CASSSDRVALYEQYF. The CDR3 bases are TGTGCCAGCAGTTCAGACCGGGTTGCTCTCTACGAGCAGTACTTC.

This rearrangement joins TRBV9 to TRBJ1-5, with 7 bases identical to TRBD1. Germline CDR1 reads SGDLS; CDR2 reads YYNGEE. The CDR3 sequence is 15 residues long. The V and J ends lost 4 bases and 6 bases, in that order; junction bases with no gene match: 10. The CDR3 reads CASSSSDRVGQPQHF. Written as DNA, the CDR3 is TGTGCCAGCAGCTCCTCAGACAGGGTGGGTCAGCCCCAGCATTTT.

The chain is built from TRBV6-7 and TRBJ1-5, with D perhaps TRBD1 (5 bases). TRBV6-7 qualifies as an ORF whose function is uncertain. The ends were cut back, 10 bases at V and 7 bases at J, with 26 bases in the middle. The CDR3 is made up of 16 amino acids. The CDR3, as DNA: TGTGCCACCCCCGTGTCGGGGCCGCCCCAGTGGCAGCCCCAGCATTTT. This sequence encodes CATPVSGPPQWQPQHF.

The chain uses TRBV5-4 and TRBJ2-1; 8 bases align to TRBD1. The germline CDR1 and CDR2 sequences are SGHNT and YYREEE (reference sequence). The V and J ends lost 4 bases and 7 bases, in that order; junction bases with no gene match: 7. The CDR3 contains 14 residues. CDR3 in DNA: TGTGCCAGCAGCGATAAACAGGGGGGAAATGAGCAGTTCTTC. This translates into CASSDKQGGNEQFF.

The chain recombines TRBV14 with TRBJ1-4; D is unclear. CDR1 and CDR2 (germline): SGHDN, FVKESK. The CDR3 has 15 residues. The V end was cut by 1 base, the J end by 7 bases, with 13 bases between. CDR3: CASSQGVRGGEKLFF. CDR3 coding DNA: TGTGCCAGCAGCCAAGGGGTCCGTGGCGGTGAAAAACTGTTTTTT.

The genes are TRBV7-3 and TRBJ2-5; D gene uncertain. Germline V gene data show CDR1 as SGHTA and CDR2 as FQGTGA. Deletions cut 5 bases from V and 5 bases from J, with 12 bases between. The CDR3 length is 13 residues. CDR3: CASSARLGETQYF. For the CDR3, the DNA is TGTGCCAGCAGCGCCCGGTTGGGGGAGACCCAGTACTTC.

This chain joins TRBV11-3 and TRBJ2-1; 10 positions agree with TRBD2. The CDR3 spans 16 residues. CDR1 and CDR2 from the germline V gene are SGHNT and YENEEA. The J segment lost 2 bases and the V segment lost 5 bases, leaving 6 bases of the junction unmatched. Here the CDR3 reads CASSLGLAEAYNEQFF. The CDR3 DNA follows: TGTGCCAGCAGCCTCGGACTAGCGGAAGCCTACAATGAGCAGTTCTTC.

The chain links TRBV2 to TRBJ2-1; 7 nucleotides match TRBD1. The CDR3 consists of 15 residues. The ends lost 6 bases at V and 8 bases at J; junction bases unmatched: 13. Germline CDR1 and CDR2: SNHLY and FYNNEI. In nucleotides, the CDR3 is TGTGCCAGCAGCGAGAGGGGGCAGGGGATCGATGAGCAGTTCTTC. Its protein is CASSERGQGIDEQFF. Looking up the rest from reference TRBV2 and TRBJ2-1 gives the full variable domain: EPEVTQTPSHQVTQMGQEVILRCVPISNHLYFYWYRQILGQKVEFLVSFYNNEISEKSEIFDDQFSVERPDGSNFTLKIRSTKLEDSAMYFCASSERGQGIDEQFFGPGTRLTVL.

This rearrangement joins TRBV18 to TRBJ1-2; D may be TRBD1 (6 bases). The V end lost 6 bases, the J end lost 2 bases, and 10 bases lay between the germline ends. The CDR3 contains 13 residues. Germline assignment: CDR1 KGHSH and CDR2 LQKENI. The CDR3 sequence: CASSVGGNYGYTF. The CDR3 DNA reads TGTGCCAGCTCCGTCGGGGGCAACTATGGCTACACCTTC.

The chain uses TRBV2 and TRBJ1-1; 10 nucleotides align to TRBD1. CDR1 and CDR2 (germline): SNHLY, FYNNEI. This CDR3 has 15 residues. With V trimmed by 7 bases and J by 4 bases, 9 bases remained unmatched. The CDR3, as DNA: TGTGCCAGCACCTCCCGGGACAGGGGAATCACTGAAGCTTTCTTT. It yields the protein CASTSRDRGITEAFF.

The chain carries TRBV5-1 and TRBJ1-3; D ambiguous. V gave up 4 bases and J gave up 0 bases, with 23 bases separating them. The CDR3 runs 19 residues. Germline V lookup: CDR1 SGHRS, CDR2 YFSETQ. The CDR3 is CASSLGIGAGRFSGNTIYF. The CDR3 DNA reads as TGCGCCAGCAGCCTTGGGATCGGCGCAGGCCGCTTCTCTGGAAACACCATATATTTT. The full variable domain, its missing parts supplied by reference TRBV5-1 and TRBJ1-3, is KAGVTQTPRYLIKTRGQQVTLSCSPISGHRSVSWYQQTPGQGLQFLFEYFSETQRNKGNFPGRFSGRQFSNSRSEMNVSTLELGDSALYLCASSLGIGAGRFSGNTIYFGEGSWLTVV.